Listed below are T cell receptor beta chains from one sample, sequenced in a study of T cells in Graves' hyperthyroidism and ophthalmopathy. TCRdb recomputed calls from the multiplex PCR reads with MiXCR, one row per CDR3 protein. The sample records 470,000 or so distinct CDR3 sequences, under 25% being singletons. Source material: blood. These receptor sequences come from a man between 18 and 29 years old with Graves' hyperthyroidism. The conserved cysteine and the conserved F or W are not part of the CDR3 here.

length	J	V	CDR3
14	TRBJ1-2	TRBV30	AWSGRDRVFDYGYT
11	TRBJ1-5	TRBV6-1	ASSKERNQPQH
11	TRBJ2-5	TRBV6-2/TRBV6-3	ASSRGNGETQY
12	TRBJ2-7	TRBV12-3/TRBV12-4	ASSPDSQTYEQY
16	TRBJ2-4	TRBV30	AWSVQYSGGLAKNIQY
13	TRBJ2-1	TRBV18	ASSPGLSSYNEQF
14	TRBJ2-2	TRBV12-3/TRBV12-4	ASSLGGGIDTGELF
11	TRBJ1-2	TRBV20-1	SATPQAGDGYT
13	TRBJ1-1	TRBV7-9	ASSYSTGMGTEAF
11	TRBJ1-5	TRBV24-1	ATSGGHAQPQH
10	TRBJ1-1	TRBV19	ASREGGTEAF
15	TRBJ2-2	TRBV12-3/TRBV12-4	ASSPKAGFGNTGELF
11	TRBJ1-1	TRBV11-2	ASSLVRWTEAF
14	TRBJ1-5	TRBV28	ASSSNRYRNNQPQH
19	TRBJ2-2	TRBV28	ASSLEPPHLGTMWGTGELF
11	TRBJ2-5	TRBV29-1	SVVESRQETQY
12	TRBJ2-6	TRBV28	ASSKTFGANVLT
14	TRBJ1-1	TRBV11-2	ASSPLGVGSNTEAF
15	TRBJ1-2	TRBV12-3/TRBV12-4	ASSLGHPFLGGYGYT
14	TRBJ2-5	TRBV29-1	SAPYGTLNDQETQY
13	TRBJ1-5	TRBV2	ASSEKQGVYQPQH
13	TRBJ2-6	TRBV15	ATSSSGPGANVLT
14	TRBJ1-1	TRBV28	ASSSPRGGSGTEAF
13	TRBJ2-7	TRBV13	ASSLGVVVRYEQY
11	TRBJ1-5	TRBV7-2	ASSRRSNQPQH
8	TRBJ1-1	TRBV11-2	ASSAPQAF
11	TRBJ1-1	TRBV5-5	ASSSGQNTEAL
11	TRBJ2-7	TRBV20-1	SARAVRSNEQY
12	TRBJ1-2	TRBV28	ASSYGQSAYGYT